Shown below are 8 T cell receptor beta chains from a single sample sequenced in a study of identical twins' blood T cells. TCRdb reprocessed the 5' RACE reads via MiXCR and lists one record per CDR3 protein. This table has fewer than 450,000 distinct CDR3 sequences, under 30% appearing once. The specimen was PBMCs. The receptors were gathered from a woman aged 18 to 55 in good health.

This chain joins TRBV27 and TRBJ2-3, with D possibly matching TRBD1 (5 bases). Germline V CDR1 and CDR2: MNHEY, SMNVEV (reference sequence). Trimming removed 3 bases from V and 5 bases from J, with 9 bases in between. This CDR3 comprises 13 residues. CDR3 in DNA: TGTGCCAGCAGTTTCCTCGACAGAGATACGCAGTATTTT. Its protein product is CASSFLDRDTQYF.

This clonotype was counted once. The chain carries TRBV6-5 and TRBJ2-7, with TRBD2 identical over 12 bases. The J segment lost 3 bases and the V segment lost 10 bases, leaving 7 bases of the junction unmatched. The CDR3 runs to 14 residues. Germline loops: CDR1 MNHEY, CDR2 SVGAGI. CDR3 nucleotide sequence: TGTGCCAACCACGGACTAGCGGGGAACTACGAGCAGTACTTC. This translates into CANHGLAGNYEQYF.

This chain connects TRBV7-2 to TRBJ2-7; TRBD1 agrees at 7 bases. V lost 7 bases to trimming and J lost 3 bases; unmatched junction nucleotides: 9. CDR1 and CDR2 from the germline V gene are SGHTA and FQGNSA. The CDR3 length is 14 residues. CDR3 region: CASNFQTGYYEQYF. The CDR3 DNA is TGTGCCAGCAACTTTCAGACAGGGTACTACGAGCAGTACTTC.

The CDR3 nucleotides are TGTGCCAGCAGCAAAGCAGTAACCCAAACTATGGATGGCTACACCTTC. Residues: CASSKAVTQTMDGYTF. V is TRBV21-1 and J is TRBJ1-2. TRBV21-1 represents a pseudogene. The CDR3 consists of 16 residues.

This clonotype was counted between two and nine times. This chain uses TRBV19 with TRBJ2-2; D call uncertain. The CDR3 is 14 residues long. Germline CDR1 and CDR2: LNHDA and SQIVND (reference sequence). V was pared by 10 bases and J by 1 base, with 13 bases between. The CDR3 nucleotides are TGTGCCACCAAACTCAGCGTGAACACCGGGGAGCTGTTTTTT. Translating gives CATKLSVNTGELFF. Complete variable domain (other parts from reference TRBV19 and TRBJ2-2): DGGITQSPKYLFRKEGQNVTLSCEQNLNHDAMYWYRQDPGQGLRLIYYSQIVNDFQKGDIAEGYSVSREKKESFPLTVTSAQKNPTAFYLCATKLSVNTGELFFGEGSRLTVL.

This clonotype was picked up a small number of times. The chain links TRBV27 to TRBJ1-1, with D perhaps matching TRBD1 (6 bases). Germline V gives CDR1 MNHEY, CDR2 SMNVEV (reference sequence). The CDR3 contains 14 residues. V lost 5 bases and J 10 bases, leaving 20 bases between the germline ends. In DNA, the CDR3 is TGTGCCAGCAGTCCAGGAGGGCCCCGCAGGGGAGCTTTCTTT. It is translated as CASSPGGPRRGAFF.

This clonotype was seen a handful of times. This sequence joins TRBV3-1 and TRBJ2-1; D is undetermined. CDR3 length: 14 residues. Germline V gene lookup returns CDR1 LGHDT and CDR2 YNNKEL (reference sequence). The germline V and J ends were trimmed by 1 base and 3 bases, with 7 bases remaining between them. The CDR3 sequence is CASSQVQSYNEQFF. The DNA of the CDR3 is TGTGCCAGCAGCCAAGTCCAGAGCTACAATGAGCAGTTCTTC.

This clonotype was detected only a few times. V and J are TRBV12-3 or TRBV12-4 and TRBJ1-1; D is perhaps TRBD1 (5 bases). Trimming stripped 3 bases from V and 4 bases from J, with 9 bases between. The CDR3 consists of 13 residues. In DNA, the CDR3 is TGTGCCAGCAGTTTGGGGGATATCACTGAAGCTTTCTTT. It yields the protein CASSLGDITEAFF.